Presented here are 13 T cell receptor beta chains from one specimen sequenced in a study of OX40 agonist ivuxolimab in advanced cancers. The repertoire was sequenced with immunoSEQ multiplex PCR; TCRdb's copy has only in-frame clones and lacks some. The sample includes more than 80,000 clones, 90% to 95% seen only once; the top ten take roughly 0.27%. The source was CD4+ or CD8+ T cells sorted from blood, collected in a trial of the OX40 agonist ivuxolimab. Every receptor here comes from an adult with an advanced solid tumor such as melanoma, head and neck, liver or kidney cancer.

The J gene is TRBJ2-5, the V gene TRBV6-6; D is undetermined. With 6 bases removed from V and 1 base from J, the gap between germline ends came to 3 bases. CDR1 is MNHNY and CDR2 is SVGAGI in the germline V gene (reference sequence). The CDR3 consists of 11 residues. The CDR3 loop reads CASSPQETQYF. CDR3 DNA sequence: TGTGCCAGCAGCCCCCAAGAGACCCAGTACTTC.

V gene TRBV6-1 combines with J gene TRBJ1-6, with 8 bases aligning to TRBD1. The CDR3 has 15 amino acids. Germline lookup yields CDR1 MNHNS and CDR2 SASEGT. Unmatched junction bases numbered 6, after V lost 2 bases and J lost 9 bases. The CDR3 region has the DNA TGTGCCAGCAGTGAAATAGACAGGGGAGGTTCACCCCTCCACTTT. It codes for CASSEIDRGGSPLHF.

The CDR3: CASSSGQGGGNTIYF. In DNA, the CDR3 is TGTGCCAGCAGCTCTGGACAGGGAGGGGGAAACACCATATATTTT. This chain connects TRBV5-8 to TRBJ1-3; TRBD1 matches at 8 bases. Germline loops: CDR1 SGHTS, CDR2 YDEGEE. The CDR3 runs to 15 residues. The J segment lost 4 bases and the V segment lost 3 bases, leaving 6 bases of the junction unmatched.

The CDR3 DNA is TGTGCCAGCAGTCCGAGGGGGTCTCATTATACGCAGTATTTT. Its protein product is CASSPRGSHYTQYF. The rearrangement uses TRBV6-1 and TRBJ2-3; D is possibly TRBD1 (6 bases). Trimming pared 5 bases from V and 7 bases from J, leaving 16 bases between. Germline V gene lookup returns CDR1 MNHNS and CDR2 SASEGT. This CDR3 spans 14 amino acids.

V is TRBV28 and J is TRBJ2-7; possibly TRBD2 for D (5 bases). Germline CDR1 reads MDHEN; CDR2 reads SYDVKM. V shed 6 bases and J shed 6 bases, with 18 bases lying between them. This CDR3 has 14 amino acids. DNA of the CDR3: TGTGCCAGCAGCCTACTTGCACCTGGAGGCGAGCAGTACTTC. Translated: CASSLLAPGGEQYF. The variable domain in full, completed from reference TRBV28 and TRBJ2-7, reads DVKVTQSSRYLVKRTGEKVFLECVQDMDHENMFWYRQDPGLGLRLIYFSYDVKMKEKGDIPEGYSVSREKKERFSLILESASTNQTSMYLCASSLLAPGGEQYFGPGTRLTVT.

The CDR3 loop reads CASSDLASGNTIYF. CDR3 coding DNA: TGTGCCAGCAGTGACCTAGCGTCCGGAAACACCATATATTTT. The chain employs TRBV6-4 and TRBJ1-3; the D is unclear. Germline loops: CDR1 MRHNA, CDR2 SNTAGT. The CDR3 contains 14 residues. The V gene lost 2 bases and the J gene lost 4 bases, with 9 bases spanning the gap.

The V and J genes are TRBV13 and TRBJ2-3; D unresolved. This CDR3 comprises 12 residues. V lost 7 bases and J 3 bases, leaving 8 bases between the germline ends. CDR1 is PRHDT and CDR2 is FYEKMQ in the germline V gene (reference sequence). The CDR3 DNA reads TGTGCCAGCAACAGAGATACAGATACGCAGTATTTT. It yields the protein CASNRDTDTQYF.

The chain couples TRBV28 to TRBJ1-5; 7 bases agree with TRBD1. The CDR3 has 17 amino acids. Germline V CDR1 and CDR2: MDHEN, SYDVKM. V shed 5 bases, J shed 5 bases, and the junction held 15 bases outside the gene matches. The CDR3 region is CASSPNPGTVTDQPQHF. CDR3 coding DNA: TGTGCCAGCAGTCCAAACCCCGGGACAGTCACGGATCAGCCCCAGCATTTT. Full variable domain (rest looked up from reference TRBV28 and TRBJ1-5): DVKVTQSSRYLVKRTGEKVFLECVQDMDHENMFWYRQDPGLGLRLIYFSYDVKMKEKGDIPEGYSVSREKKERFSLILESASTNQTSMYLCASSPNPGTVTDQPQHFGDGTRLSIL.

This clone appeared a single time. CDR3 coding DNA: TGTGCCAGCAGGCGATATCCACAGCCCCAGCATTTT. Translated: CASRRYPQPQHF. The rearrangement uses TRBV28 and TRBJ1-5; D remains unclear. Germline V gene data show CDR1 as MDHEN and CDR2 as SYDVKM. The CDR3 is 12 residues long. The V and J ends lost 6 bases and 7 bases respectively, with 10 bases between them.

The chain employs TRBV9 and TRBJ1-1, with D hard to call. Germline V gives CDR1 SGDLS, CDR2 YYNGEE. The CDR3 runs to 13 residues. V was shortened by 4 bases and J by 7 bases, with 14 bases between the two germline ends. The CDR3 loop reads CASSPRGRGEAFF. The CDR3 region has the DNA TGTGCCAGCAGCCCCCGTGGGAGAGGTGAAGCTTTCTTT.

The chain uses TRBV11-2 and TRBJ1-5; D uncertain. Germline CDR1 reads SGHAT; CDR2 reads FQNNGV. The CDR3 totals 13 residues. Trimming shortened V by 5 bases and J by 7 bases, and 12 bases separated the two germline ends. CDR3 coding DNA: TGTGCCAGCAGCCACAGCGGACGACAGCCCCAGCATTTT. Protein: CASSHSGRQPQHF. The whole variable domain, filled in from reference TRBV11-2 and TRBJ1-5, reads EAGVAQSPRYKIIEKRQSVAFWCNPISGHATLYWYQQILGQGPKLLIQFQNNGVVDDSQLPKDRFSAERLKGVDSTLKIQPAKLEDSAVYLCASSHSGRQPQHFGDGTRLSIL.

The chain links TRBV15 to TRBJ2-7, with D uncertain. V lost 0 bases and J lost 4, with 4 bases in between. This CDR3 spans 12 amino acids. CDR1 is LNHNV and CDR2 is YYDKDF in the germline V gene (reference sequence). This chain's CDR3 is CATSRDTYEQYV. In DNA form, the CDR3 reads TGTGCCACCAGCAGAGACACTTACGAGCAGTACGTC.

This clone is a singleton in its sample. CDR3 region: CASSLLPTGGNTIYF. The CDR3, as DNA: TGTGCCAGCAGTTTATTGCCGACAGGGGGAAACACCATATATTTT. J is TRBJ1-3 and V is TRBV28; 7 bases agree with TRBD1. Germline V gene lookup returns CDR1 MDHEN and CDR2 SYDVKM. With 1 base clipped from V and 4 bases from J, the junction kept 4 bases outside the gene matches. This CDR3 is 15 amino acids long.